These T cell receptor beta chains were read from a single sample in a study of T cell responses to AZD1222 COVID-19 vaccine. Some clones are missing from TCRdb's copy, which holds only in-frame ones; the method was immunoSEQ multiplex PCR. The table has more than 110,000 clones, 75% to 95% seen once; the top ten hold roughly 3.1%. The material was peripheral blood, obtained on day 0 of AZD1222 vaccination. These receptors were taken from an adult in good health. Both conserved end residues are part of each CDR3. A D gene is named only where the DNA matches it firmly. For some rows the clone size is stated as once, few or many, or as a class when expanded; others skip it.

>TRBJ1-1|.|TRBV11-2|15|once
TGTGCCAGCAGCTTATCCCCGGGGGGGAACACTGAAGCTTTCTTT
CASSLSPGGNTEAFF
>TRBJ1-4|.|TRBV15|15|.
TGTGCCACCAGCACGCCTTCAGGGTCCCGCGAAAAACTGTTTTTT
CATSTPSGSREKLFF
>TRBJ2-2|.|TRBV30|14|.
TGTGCCGGGAACCGGGACACCAACACCGGGGAGCTGTTTTTT
CAGNRDTNTGELFF
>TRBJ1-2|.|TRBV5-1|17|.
TGCGCCAGCAGCTTGGGAACAGGGATATCTTCGGGAGATGGCTACACCTTC
CASSLGTGISSGDGYTF
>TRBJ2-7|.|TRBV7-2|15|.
TGTGCCAGCAGCTTATATGGTAGCGGATCCTACGAGCAGTACTTC
CASSLYGSGSYEQYF
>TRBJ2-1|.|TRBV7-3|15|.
TGTGCCAGCAGCTTTGATTTTAGCCCCTACAATGAGCAGTTCTTC
CASSFDFSPYNEQFF
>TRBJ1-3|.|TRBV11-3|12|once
TGTGCCAGCAGACAAGCCCCCGGAACCATATATTTT
CASRQAPGTIYF
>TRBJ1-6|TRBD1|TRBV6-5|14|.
TGCACCCTGACAGGGGCGAACTATAATTCACCCCTCCACTTT
CTLTGANYNSPLHF
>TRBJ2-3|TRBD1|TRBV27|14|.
TGTGCCAGCAGTTTAGGCAGGGGGCGGTATGCGCAGTATTTT
CASSLGRGRYAQYF
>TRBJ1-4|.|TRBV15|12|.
TGTGCCACCAGCAGAGATACACTAAAACTGTTTTTT
CATSRDTLKLFF
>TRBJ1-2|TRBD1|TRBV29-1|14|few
TGCAGCGTTGAACTTCCGGGACAGTTCTATGGCTACACCTTC
CSVELPGQFYGYTF
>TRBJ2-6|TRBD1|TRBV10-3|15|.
TGTGCCATCAGAACAGGGGACTCTGGGGCCAACGTCCTGACTTTC
CAIRTGDSGANVLTF
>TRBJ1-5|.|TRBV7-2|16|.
TGTGCCAGCAGCTTAGGGGACCCGTATAGCAATCAGCCCCAGCATTTT
CASSLGDPYSNQPQHF
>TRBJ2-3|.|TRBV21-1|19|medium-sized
TGTGCCAGCAGCTCCCGGGGACTAGCGGGAGGTTCTATGACAGATACGCAGTATTTT
CASSSRGLAGGSMTDTQYF
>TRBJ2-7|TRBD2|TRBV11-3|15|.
TGTGCCAGCAGCCCACGGACTAGCGGGAGCTACGAGCAGTACTTC
CASSPRTSGSYEQYF
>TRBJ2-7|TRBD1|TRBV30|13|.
TGTGCCTGCCGGGACAGGGGGTCCTACGAGCAGTACTTC
CACRDRGSYEQYF
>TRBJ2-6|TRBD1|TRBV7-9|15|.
TGTGCCAGCAGCTCCACAGGGGCTGGGGCCAACGTCCTGACTTTC
CASSSTGAGANVLTF
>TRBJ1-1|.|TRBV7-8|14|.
TGTGCCAGCAGCGCCGACCGGGACACCCTAGGAGCTTTCTTT
CASSADRDTLGAFF
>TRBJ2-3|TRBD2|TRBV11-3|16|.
TGTGCCAGCAGCTTAGTCGGGACTAAATTCACAGATACGCAGTATTTT
CASSLVGTKFTDTQYF
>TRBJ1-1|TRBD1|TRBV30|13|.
TGTGCCTGGAAACAGGGGCCGAGCACTGAAGCTTTCTTT
CAWKQGPSTEAFF
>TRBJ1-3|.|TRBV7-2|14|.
TGTGCCAGCAGCTTAGGGGGCTGGGGAAACACCATATATTTT
CASSLGGWGNTIYF
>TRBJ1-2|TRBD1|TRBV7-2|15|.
TGTGCCAGCAGCTTAGCGCCAGGGGGCTTCTATGGCTACACCTTC
CASSLAPGGFYGYTF
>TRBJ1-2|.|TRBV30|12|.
TGTGCCTGGAGTGTAGGTGGCTATGGCTACACCTTC
CAWSVGGYGYTF
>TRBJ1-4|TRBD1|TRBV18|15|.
TGTGCCAGCTCACCACTGGGACAGGGGGATGAAAAACTGTTTTTT
CASSPLGQGDEKLFF
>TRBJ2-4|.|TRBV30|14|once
TGTGCCTGGAGCCCTGGGTCCGCCGGGAACATTCAGTACTTC
CAWSPGSAGNIQYF
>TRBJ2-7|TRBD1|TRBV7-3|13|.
TGTGCCAGCAGCTCGACAGGGGGCTACGAGCAGTACTTC
CASSSTGGYEQYF
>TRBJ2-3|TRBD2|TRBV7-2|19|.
TGTGCCAGCAGCTTACGGCTAGCGGGGGGGAGGAATAGCACAGATACGCAGTATTTT
CASSLRLAGGRNSTDTQYF
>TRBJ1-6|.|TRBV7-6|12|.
TGTGCCAGCAGCTTATCTAATTCACCCCTCCACTTT
CASSLSNSPLHF
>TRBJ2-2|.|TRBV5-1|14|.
TGCGCCAGCAGCTTGGCGGCAAACACCGGGGAGCTGTTTTTT
CASSLAANTGELFF
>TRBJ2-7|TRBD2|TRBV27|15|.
TGTGCCAGCAGATACTCAGCGGGAGGGCCCTACGAGCAGTACTTC
CASRYSAGGPYEQYF
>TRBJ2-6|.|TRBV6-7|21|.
TGTGCCAGCAGTTACTCCAAAAAGCGAGGGGCAGTGATGTCTGGGGCCAACGTCCTGACTTTC
CASSYSKKRGAVMSGANVLTF
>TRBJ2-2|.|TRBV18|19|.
TGTGCCAGCTCACAACTTACCTCTATAGCCAGACCTAACACCGGGGAGCTGTTTTTT
CASSQLTSIARPNTGELFF
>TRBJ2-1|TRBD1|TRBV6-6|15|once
TGTGCCAGCAGTAGGGGGCAGGGGAAATACAATGAGCAGTTCTTC
CASSRGQGKYNEQFF
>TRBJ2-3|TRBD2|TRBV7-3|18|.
TGTGCCAGCAGCCGAGGACTAGCGGGAGGGGGTATGGAAGATACGCAGTATTTT
CASSRGLAGGGMEDTQYF
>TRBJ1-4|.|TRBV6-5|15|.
TGTGCCAGCAGTTACTTCGGGGCAACTAATGAAAAACTGTTTTTT
CASSYFGATNEKLFF
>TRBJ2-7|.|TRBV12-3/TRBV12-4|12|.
TGTGCCAGCAGTGGGGGGGCCGGCGAGCAGTACTTC
CASSGGAGEQYF
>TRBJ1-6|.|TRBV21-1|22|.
TGTGCCAGCAGCAAAAGGTTTAGGGTTCCTAGGACAGGGATTTTCAGGGGGTCACCCCTCCACTTT
CASSKRFRVPRTGIFRGSPLHF
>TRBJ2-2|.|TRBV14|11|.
TGTGCCAGCAGCAACTTCGGGGAGCTGTTTTTT
CASSNFGELFF
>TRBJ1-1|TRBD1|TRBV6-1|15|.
TGTGCCAGCAGTGAAGCGCTCGAGGGGGCGGGCGAAGCTTTCTTT
CASSEALEGAGEAFF
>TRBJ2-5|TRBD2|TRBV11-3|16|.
TGTGCCAGCAGCTTAGCCACTAGGGAGGGCCAAGAGACCCAGTACTTC
CASSLATREGQETQYF
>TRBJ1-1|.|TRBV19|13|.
TGTGCCAGTAGATGGAGGGGGAACACTGAAGCTTTCTTT
CASRWRGNTEAFF
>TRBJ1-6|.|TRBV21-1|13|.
TGTGCCAGCAGCAAAACGAGGGACTCACCCCTCCACTTT
CASSKTRDSPLHF
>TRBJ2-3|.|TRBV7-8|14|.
TGTGCCAGCAGCTTTCAGCCGAGCACAGATACGCAGTATTTT
CASSFQPSTDTQYF
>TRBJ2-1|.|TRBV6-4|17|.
TGTGCCAGCAGTGACGGAGTTGTGCGGGGCGTGGGGCATGAGCAGTTCTTC
CASSDGVVRGVGHEQFF
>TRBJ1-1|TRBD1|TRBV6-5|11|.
TGTGCCTCCAACCAGGGGGTTAGAGCTTTCTTT
CASNQGVRAFF
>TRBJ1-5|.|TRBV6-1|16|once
TGTGCCAGCAGTGAACAGAGTGGGGCTCCAAATCAGCCCCAGCATTTT
CASSEQSGAPNQPQHF
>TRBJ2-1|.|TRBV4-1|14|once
TGCGCCAGCAGCCAACGCTCGGGGACGAATGAGCAGTTCTTC
CASSQRSGTNEQFF
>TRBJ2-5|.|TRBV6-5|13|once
TGTGCCAGCAGTTCCGCGATGGGGGGGACCCAGTACTTC
CASSSAMGGTQYF
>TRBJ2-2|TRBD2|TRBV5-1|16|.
TGCGCCAGCAGCTCAGGACTAGCGGGCGGCACCGGGGAGCTGTTTTTT
CASSSGLAGGTGELFF
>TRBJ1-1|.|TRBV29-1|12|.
TGCAGCGCAACCTGGGGAAACACTGAAGCTTTCTTT
CSATWGNTEAFF
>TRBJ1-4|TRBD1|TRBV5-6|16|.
TGTGCCAGCAGCTTGACAGGGGCAGGGGGGTACGAAAAACTGTTTTTT
CASSLTGAGGYEKLFF
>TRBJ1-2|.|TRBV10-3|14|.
TGTGCCATCAGTGAGTCAGCCGCCGGGAATGGCTACACCTTC
CAISESAAGNGYTF
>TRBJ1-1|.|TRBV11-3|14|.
TGTGCCAGCAGCCGGGGGCGGGCGAACACTGAAGCTTTCTTT
CASSRGRANTEAFF
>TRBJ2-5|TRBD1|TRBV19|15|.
TGTGCCAGTAGTACGAACCGGGACAGGGGGGAGACCCAGTACTTC
CASSTNRDRGETQYF
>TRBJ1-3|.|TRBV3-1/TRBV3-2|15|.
TGTGCCAGCAGCCAAGTCCCAGGGGTAGGAAACACCATATATTTT
CASSQVPGVGNTIYF
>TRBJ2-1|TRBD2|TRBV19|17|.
TGTGCCAGTAGTACCGCAGCGGGACGAAGCTCCTACAATGAGCAGTTCTTC
CASSTAAGRSSYNEQFF